Shown below are 14 T cell receptor beta chains from a single sample sequenced in a study of blood T cell repertoires in COVID-19. TCRdb's table, derived via immunoSEQ multiplex PCR, lists solely in-frame clones and lacks some. The sample gives 50,000 to 55,000 clones, about 86% of which show up once; under 4.5% is in the top ten. The source material was peripheral blood. The receptors come from a man in his forties or fifties with acute or convalescent COVID-19.

This clone occurred a few times. The rearrangement joins TRBV27 to TRBJ1-1; D uncertain. Germline V gene lookup returns CDR1 MNHEY and CDR2 SMNVEV (reference sequence). V lost 0 bases to trimming and J lost 8 bases, with 13 bases between them. The CDR3 covers 14 residues. In DNA form, the CDR3 reads TGTGCCAGCAGTTTATCCCCCCCTACAGCAGAAGCTTTCTTT. Its translation: CASSLSPPTAEAFF.

This sequence joins TRBV30 and TRBJ2-1, with 12 positions matching TRBD2. Trimming removed 4 bases from V and 1 base from J; junction bases left unmatched: 14. CDR3 length equals 19 residues. CDR1 is GTSNPN and CDR2 is SVGIG in the germline V gene (reference sequence). The CDR3 coding sequence is TGTGCCTGGACTTCTAGCGGGAGGGCCTACTTGACTTCCTACAATGAGCAGTTCTTC. Translated: CAWTSSGRAYLTSYNEQFF.

This clone has a single count. This chain links TRBV19 with TRBJ2-2; TRBD1 aligns across 8 bases. The germline V gene encodes CDR1 LNHDA and CDR2 SQIVND (reference sequence). The CDR3 length is 17 residues. V lost 6 bases, J lost 2 bases, and 11 bases stayed unmatched. The CDR3 loop is CASSTTPGTGNTGELFF. CDR3 DNA sequence: TGTGCCAGTAGCACAACGCCCGGGACAGGTAACACCGGGGAGCTGTTTTTT.

Points on this clone: This specimen includes other DNA sequences encoding the same CDR3. This chain connects TRBV5-1 to TRBJ2-7, with 10 positions matching TRBD1. The trim removed 0 bases at V and 4 bases at J, leaving 1 base unmatched. Looked up from germline, CDR1 is SGHRS and CDR2 is YFSETQ. This CDR3 is 14 amino acids long. This chain's CDR3 is CASSLGQGAYEQYF. The DNA for the CDR3 is TGCGCCAGCAGCTTGGGACAGGGGGCTTACGAGCAGTACTTC.

The rearrangement uses TRBV5-4 and TRBJ2-1, with D maybe TRBD1 (5 bases). CDR3 length: 15 residues. Germline values: CDR1 SGHNT, CDR2 YYREEE (reference sequence). V lost 4 bases and J 0 bases, leaving 11 bases between the germline ends. The CDR3 DNA reads TGTGCCAGCAGCCCTGACAGCAGCTCCTACAATGAGCAGTTCTTC. It specifies CASSPDSSSYNEQFF.

V and J are TRBV12-5 and TRBJ1-2; 8 positions match TRBD1. J gave up 4 bases and V 0 bases, and 4 bases lay outside the gene matches. CDR1 LGHNT and CDR2 FRNRAP come from the germline V gene. The CDR3 extends over 15 amino acids. DNA of the CDR3: TGTGCTAGTGGTTTGGTGGACAGGGCGGGCTATGGCTACACCTTC. Amino acid sequence: CASGLVDRAGYGYTF. The full variable domain, completed using reference TRBV12-5 and TRBJ1-2, is DARVTQTPRHKVTEMGQEVTMRCQPILGHNTVFWYRQTMMQGLELLAYFRNRAPLDDSGMPKDRFSAEMPDATLATLKIQPSEPRDSAVYFCASGLVDRAGYGYTFGSGTRLTVV.

The J gene is TRBJ1-3, the V gene TRBV7-9; unclear D gene. The germline V gene encodes CDR1 SEHNR and CDR2 FQNEAQ (reference sequence). The V and J ends lost 7 bases and 2 bases respectively, with 9 bases between them. This CDR3 spans 13 amino acids. The CDR3 region is CASITFPGNTIYF. As DNA, the CDR3 is TGTGCCAGCATCACTTTCCCTGGAAACACCATATATTTT. Using reference TRBV7-9 and TRBJ1-3 for the parts outside the CDR3, the full variable domain is DTGVSQNPRHKITKRGQNVTFRCDPISEHNRLYWYRQTLGQGPEFLTYFQNEAQLEKSRLLSDRFSAERPKGSFSTLEIQRTEQGDSAMYLCASITFPGNTIYFGEGSWLTVV.

The chain joins TRBV11-2 to TRBJ2-2, with 10 bases fitting TRBD1. Germline CDR1 reads SGHAT; CDR2 reads FQNNGV. The CDR3 sequence is 16 residues long. The V and J ends lost 3 bases and 7 bases, in that order; junction bases with no gene match: 8. The CDR3 reads CASSFDRGLEGGELFF. The DNA for the CDR3 is TGTGCCAGCAGCTTCGACAGGGGGCTAGAGGGCGGGGAGCTGTTTTTT.

The chain recombines TRBV27 with TRBJ1-1, with TRBD1 as a possible D gene (5 bases). Germline CDR1 MNHEY, CDR2 SMNVEV (reference sequence). The CDR3 is 14 residues long. Trimming removed 5 bases from V and 4 bases from J, with 14 bases in between. DNA of the CDR3: TGTGCCAGCAGTAAAGACAGTATCGGCACTGAAGCTTTCTTT. Protein: CASSKDSIGTEAFF.

This clone was found once. The chain couples TRBV30 to TRBJ1-2, with TRBD1 as a possible D gene (5 bases). CDR3 length equals 13 residues. The V and J ends lost 5 bases and 2 bases respectively, with 12 bases between them. Germline V lookup: CDR1 GTSNPN, CDR2 SVGIG (reference sequence). CDR3 sequence reads: CAWAGTENYGYTF. CDR3 bases: TGTGCCTGGGCCGGGACTGAGAACTATGGCTACACCTTC.

The V and J genes are TRBV28 and TRBJ1-1; possibly TRBD1 for D (6 bases). With 8 bases removed from V and 1 base from J, the gap between germline ends came to 11 bases. Looked up from germline, CDR1 is MDHEN and CDR2 is SYDVKM. This CDR3 has 13 residues. The CDR3 protein is CASEVQGNTEAFF. CDR3 sequence (DNA): TGTGCCAGCGAAGTACAGGGGAACACTGAAGCTTTCTTT.

The chain combines TRBV28 with TRBJ1-4; D remains unclear. The ends were cut back, 4 bases at V and 3 bases at J, with 12 bases in the middle. Germline CDR1 and CDR2: MDHEN and SYDVKM. CDR3 length equals 15 residues. This CDR3 is CASSSPASPNEKLFF. The CDR3 DNA reads as TGTGCCAGCAGTTCACCCGCTAGCCCTAATGAAAAACTGTTTTTT.

The chain joins TRBV11-2 to TRBJ1-2; 7 bases match TRBD1. In germline, CDR1 is SGHAT, CDR2 FQNNGV. The V segment lost 6 bases and the J segment 4 bases; nucleotides outside the gene matches: 2. The CDR3 has 12 amino acids. CDR3 nucleotide sequence: TGTGCCAGCAGTGAGGGGGCCTATGGCTACACCTTC. Its translation is CASSEGAYGYTF.

V usage is TRBV5-4 and J usage is TRBJ1-2; no clear D. The length of the CDR3 is 13 residues. Trimming removed 0 bases at V and 7 bases at J, with 10 bases between. The germline gives CDR1 SGHNT, CDR2 YYREEE (reference sequence). The CDR3 loop is CASSLGRAGGYTF. CDR3 bases: TGTGCCAGCAGCTTGGGTAGGGCGGGTGGCTACACCTTC.